This passage covers 17 T cell receptor beta chains from one sample sequenced in a study of T cell changes during pregnancy in multiple sclerosis. The data were produced by immunoSEQ multiplex PCR, yet TCRdb's version contains in-frame clones alone and is incomplete. Here the sample spans 70,000 to 80,000 clones, just under 95% being singletons. Sequencing used peripheral blood, obtained after pregnancy. The origin of the receptors is a female donor in good health, enrolled as a control in a pregnancy study.

The chain is built from TRBV28 and TRBJ1-2; weak D call: TRBD1 (6 bases). The CDR3 spans 14 residues. Trimming removed 6 bases from V and 6 bases from J, with 17 bases in between. CDR1 is MDHEN, CDR2 SYDVKM, per germline. CDR3 bases: TGTGCCAGCAGCTACCTCAGGGGCTCTAATGGCTACACCTTC. Protein product: CASSYLRGSNGYTF.

The chain uses TRBV5-6 and TRBJ2-1; no firm D call. The CDR3 has 14 amino acids. Germline CDR1 SGHDT, CDR2 YYEEEE. V lost 3 bases to trimming and J lost 0 bases, with 7 bases between them. CDR3 in amino acids: CASSSPSSYNEQFF. The CDR3 DNA follows: TGTGCCAGCAGCTCCCCGAGCTCCTACAATGAGCAGTTCTTC.

This chain uses TRBV11-2 with TRBJ1-2, with D perhaps matching TRBD1 (6 bases). This CDR3 is built from 15 residues. The V gene's germline CDR1 is SGHAT and CDR2 FQNNGV. V lost 2 bases to trimming and J lost 3 bases, with 13 bases between them. The CDR3 nucleotides read TGTGCCAGCAGCTTAACAGGAAAGGGGGACTATGGCTACACCTTC. Translating gives CASSLTGKGDYGYTF. The whole variable domain, filled in from reference TRBV11-2 and TRBJ1-2, reads EAGVAQSPRYKIIEKRQSVAFWCNPISGHATLYWYQQILGQGPKLLIQFQNNGVVDDSQLPKDRFSAERLKGVDSTLKIQPAKLEDSAVYLCASSLTGKGDYGYTFGSGTRLTVV.

The chain links TRBV5-6 to TRBJ1-2; D is unresolved. This CDR3 is 13 amino acids long. V was shortened by 3 bases and J by 0 bases, with 6 bases between the two germline ends. Looked up from germline, CDR1 is SGHDT and CDR2 is YYEEEE. The CDR3 loop reads CASSSKPNYGYTF. CDR3 nucleotides: TGTGCCAGCAGCTCTAAACCTAACTATGGCTACACCTTC.

The chain joins TRBV27 to TRBJ2-3, with 13 bases lining up with TRBD2. The CDR3 length is 16 residues. Trimming removed 5 bases from V and 4 bases from J; junction bases left unmatched: 6. The germline gives CDR1 MNHEY, CDR2 SMNVEV (reference sequence). In DNA form, the CDR3 reads TGTGCCAGCAGTCCCCTGACTAGCGGGAGGTCAGATACGCAGTATTTT. It encodes CASSPLTSGRSDTQYF.

The CDR3 reads CASSTGGTYEQYF. CDR3 coding DNA: TGTGCCAGCAGTACAGGGGGTACCTACGAGCAGTACTTC. This chain links TRBV6-1 with TRBJ2-7; TRBD1 aligns across 8 bases. This CDR3 contains 13 residues. Germline lookup yields CDR1 MNHNS and CDR2 SASEGT. With 5 bases clipped from V and 2 bases from J, the junction kept 2 bases outside the gene matches.

The rearrangement links TRBV6-5 to TRBJ2-5; perhaps TRBD2 as D (5 bases). The CDR3 has 12 residues. V was cut by 10 bases and J by 1 base, with 10 bases left in between. Per germline, CDR1 MNHEY and CDR2 SVGAGI. Written as DNA, the CDR3 is TGTGCCACCGGGGAGAGCCAAGAGACCCAGTACTTC. Protein: CATGESQETQYF.

The J gene is TRBJ1-2, the V gene TRBV19; 7 positions match TRBD1. The germline CDR1 and CDR2 sequences are LNHDA and SQIVND (reference sequence). CDR3 size: 14 residues. Losses at the gene ends were 6 bases for V and 1 base for J; bases not matched to a gene: 5. In DNA, the CDR3 is TGTGCCAGTAGCCACGACAGGGTTAACTATGGCTACACCTTC. It specifies CASSHDRVNYGYTF.

The chain is built from TRBV2 and TRBJ2-7, with 9 bases matching TRBD1. Per the germline V gene, CDR1 is SNHLY and CDR2 is FYNNEI. With V trimmed by 5 bases and J by 3 bases, 5 bases remained unmatched. This CDR3 contains 14 residues. The CDR3 DNA follows: TGTGCCAGCAGTAGGGGACAGGGAGGCTACGAGCAGTACTTC. Residues: CASSRGQGGYEQYF.

This rearrangement joins TRBV7-2 to TRBJ1-5; D gene uncertain. Trimming removed 5 bases at V and 5 bases at J, with 7 bases between. The CDR3 extends over 12 amino acids. Germline CDR1 SGHTA, CDR2 FQGNSA. This CDR3 is CASSLGDQPQHF. DNA of the CDR3: TGTGCCAGCAGCCTTGGAGATCAGCCCCAGCATTTT.

This clone appeared once. The genes are TRBV27 and TRBJ2-1, with 7 positions matching TRBD2. Germline V gene data show CDR1 as MNHEY and CDR2 as SMNVEV (reference sequence). The CDR3 loop spans 18 amino acids. Trimming cost V 5 bases and J 3 bases; bases outside gene matches: 16. CDR3 protein: CASSPPGEAGVFYNEQFF. The CDR3 DNA follows: TGTGCCAGCAGTCCCCCAGGTGAGGCGGGGGTTTTCTACAATGAGCAGTTCTTC.

DNA for the CDR3: TGCAGCGTTGAATCACAGGGGTACGAGCAGTACTTC. This codes for CSVESQGYEQYF. The J gene is TRBJ2-7, the V gene TRBV29-1, with 7 bases aligning to TRBD1. With 2 bases clipped from V and 4 bases from J, the junction kept 2 bases outside the gene matches. Germline V gene sequence: CDR1 SQVTM, CDR2 ANQGSEA. The CDR3 totals 12 residues.

The chain has TRBV7-8 and TRBJ2-1, with TRBD2 identical over 11 bases. Trimming cost V 5 bases and J 8 bases; bases outside gene matches: 5. The CDR3 spans 14 residues. Germline V gene sequence: CDR1 SGHVS, CDR2 FQNEAQ. CDR3 sequence reads: CASSVSGGAYEQFF. The CDR3 nucleotides read TGTGCCAGCAGCGTTAGCGGGGGGGCCTATGAGCAGTTCTTC.

V is TRBV4-2 and J is TRBJ2-2, with D unresolved. This CDR3 spans 15 amino acids. V was shortened by 0 bases and J by 4 bases, with 9 bases between the two germline ends. Germline CDR1 LGHNA, CDR2 YNFKEQ. CDR3 DNA sequence: TGTGCCAGCAGCCAAGAACGAGCCCCCACCGGGGAGCTGTTTTTT. It yields the protein CASSQERAPTGELFF.

The rearrangement joins TRBV7-2 to TRBJ2-1; 14 nucleotides line up with TRBD2. The V and J ends lost 4 bases and 12 bases, in that order; junction bases with no gene match: 8. The V gene's germline CDR1 is SGHTA and CDR2 FQGNSA. This CDR3 has 15 amino acids. DNA for the CDR3: TGTGCCAGCAGCTCGACTAGCGGGGGGGCGGTTGGGCAGTTCTTC. Translated, it gives CASSSTSGGAVGQFF.

The chain uses TRBV27 and TRBJ2-1, with D possibly matching TRBD1 (5 bases). This CDR3 comprises 13 residues. V lost 4 bases and J 5 bases, leaving 9 bases between the germline ends. From germline, CDR1 is MNHEY and CDR2 SMNVEV (reference sequence). As DNA, the CDR3 is TGTGCCAGCAGTTCCATCAGGGACAATGAGCAGTTCTTC. It is translated as CASSSIRDNEQFF.

This chain links TRBV29-1 with TRBJ2-3; D may be TRBD2 (6 bases). The CDR3 is 12 amino acids. V was cut by 4 bases and J by 4 bases, with 9 bases left in between. CDR1 SQVTM and CDR2 ANQGSEA come from the germline V gene. DNA for the CDR3: TGCAGCGTTGTGCGGGACTCAGATACGCAGTATTTT. Amino acids: CSVVRDSDTQYF.